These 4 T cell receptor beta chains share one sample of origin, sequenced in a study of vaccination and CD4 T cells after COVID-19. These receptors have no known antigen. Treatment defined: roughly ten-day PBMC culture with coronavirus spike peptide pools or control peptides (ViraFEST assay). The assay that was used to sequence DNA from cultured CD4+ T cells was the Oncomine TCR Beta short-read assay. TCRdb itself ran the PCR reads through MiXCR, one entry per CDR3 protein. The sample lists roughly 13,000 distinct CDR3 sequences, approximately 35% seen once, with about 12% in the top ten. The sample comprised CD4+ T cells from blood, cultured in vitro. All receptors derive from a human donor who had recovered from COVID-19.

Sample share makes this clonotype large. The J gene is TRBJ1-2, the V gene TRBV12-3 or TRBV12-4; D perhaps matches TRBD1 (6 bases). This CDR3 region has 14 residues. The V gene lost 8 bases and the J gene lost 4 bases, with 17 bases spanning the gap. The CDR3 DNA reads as TGTGCCAGCCACCCGGGGGGAGGGGGCTATGGCTACACCTTC. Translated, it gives CASHPGGGGYGYTF.

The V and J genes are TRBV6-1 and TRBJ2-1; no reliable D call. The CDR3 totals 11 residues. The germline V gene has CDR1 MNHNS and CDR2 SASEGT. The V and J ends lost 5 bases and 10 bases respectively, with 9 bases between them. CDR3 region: CASSRGREQFF. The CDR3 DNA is TGTGCCAGCAGTCGAGGACGGGAGCAGTTCTTC.

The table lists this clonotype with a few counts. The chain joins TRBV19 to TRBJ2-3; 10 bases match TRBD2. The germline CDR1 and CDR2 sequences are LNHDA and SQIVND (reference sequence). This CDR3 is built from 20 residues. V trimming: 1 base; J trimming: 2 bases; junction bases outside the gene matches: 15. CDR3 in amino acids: CASSIVYFSSGTSDTDTQYF. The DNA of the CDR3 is TGTGCCAGTAGTATAGTCTACTTTAGCTCGGGGACTAGCGACACAGATACGCAGTATTTT.

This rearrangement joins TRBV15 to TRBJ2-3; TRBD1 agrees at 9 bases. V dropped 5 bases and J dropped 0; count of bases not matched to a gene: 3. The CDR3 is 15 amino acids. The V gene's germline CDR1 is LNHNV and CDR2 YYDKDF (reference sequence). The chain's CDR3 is CATSRQGGSTDTQYF. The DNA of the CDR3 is TGTGCCACCAGCCGACAGGGGGGAAGCACAGATACGCAGTATTTT.